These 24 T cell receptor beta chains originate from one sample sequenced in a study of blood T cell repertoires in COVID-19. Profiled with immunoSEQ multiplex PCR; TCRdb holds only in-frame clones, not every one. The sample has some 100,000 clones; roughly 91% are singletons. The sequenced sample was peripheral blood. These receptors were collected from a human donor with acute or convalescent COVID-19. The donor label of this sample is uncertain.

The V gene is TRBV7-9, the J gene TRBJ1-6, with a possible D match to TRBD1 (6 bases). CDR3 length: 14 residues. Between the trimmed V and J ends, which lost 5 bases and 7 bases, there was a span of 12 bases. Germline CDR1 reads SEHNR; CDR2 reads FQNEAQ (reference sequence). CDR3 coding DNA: TGTGCCAGCAGCACCTGGACAGCCAATTCACCCCTCCACTTT. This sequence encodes CASSTWTANSPLHF. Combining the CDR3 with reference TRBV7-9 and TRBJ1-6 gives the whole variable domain DTGVSQNPRHKITKRGQNVTFRCDPISEHNRLYWYRQTLGQGPEFLTYFQNEAQLEKSRLLSDRFSAERPKGSFSTLEIQRTEQGDSAMYLCASSTWTANSPLHFGNGTRLTVT.

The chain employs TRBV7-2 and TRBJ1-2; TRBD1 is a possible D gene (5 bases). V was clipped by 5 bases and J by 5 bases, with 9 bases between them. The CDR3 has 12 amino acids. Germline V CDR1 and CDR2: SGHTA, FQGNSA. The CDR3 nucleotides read TGTGCCAGCAGCGGCGACAGATATGGCTACACCTTC. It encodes CASSGDRYGYTF.

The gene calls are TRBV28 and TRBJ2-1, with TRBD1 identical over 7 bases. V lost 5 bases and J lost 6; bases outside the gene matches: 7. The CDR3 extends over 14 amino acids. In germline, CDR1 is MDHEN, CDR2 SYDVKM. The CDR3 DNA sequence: TGTGCCAGCAGTATTCGACAGGGTAGCAATGAGCAGTTCTTC. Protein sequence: CASSIRQGSNEQFF.

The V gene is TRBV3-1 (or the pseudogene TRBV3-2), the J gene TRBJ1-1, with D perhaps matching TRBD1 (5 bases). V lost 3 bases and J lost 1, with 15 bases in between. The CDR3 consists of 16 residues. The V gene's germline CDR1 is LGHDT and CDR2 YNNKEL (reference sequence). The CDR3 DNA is TGTGCCAGCAGCCATTTTTCTCAGGACAAGAACACTGAAGCTTTCTTT. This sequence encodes CASSHFSQDKNTEAFF.

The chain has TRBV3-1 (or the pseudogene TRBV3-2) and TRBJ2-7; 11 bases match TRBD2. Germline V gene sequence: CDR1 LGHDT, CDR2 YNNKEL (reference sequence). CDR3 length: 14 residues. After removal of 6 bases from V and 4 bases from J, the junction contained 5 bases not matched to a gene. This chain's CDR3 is CASSRLAGLYEQYF. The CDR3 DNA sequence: TGTGCCAGCAGTCGACTAGCGGGACTATACGAGCAGTACTTC.

This chain's CDR3 is CASKTRVLETQYF. CDR3 coding DNA: TGTGCCAGCAAGACCAGGGTGTTGGAGACCCAGTACTTC. The genes are TRBV2 and TRBJ2-5; D is possibly TRBD1 (5 bases). V was clipped by 7 bases and J by 5 bases, with 14 bases between them. CDR1 is SNHLY and CDR2 is FYNNEI in the germline V gene. This CDR3 region has 13 residues.

The CDR3 bases are TGTGCCAGCAGCGCGGGACTAGCGATTAAATACAATGAGCAGTTCTTC. This translates into CASSAGLAIKYNEQFF. V gene TRBV9 combines with J gene TRBJ2-1; 10 bases map to TRBD2. The germline V gene encodes CDR1 SGDLS and CDR2 YYNGEE. Trimming at V came to 3 bases and at J to 4 bases, leaving 7 bases not matched to a gene. CDR3 length: 16 amino acids.

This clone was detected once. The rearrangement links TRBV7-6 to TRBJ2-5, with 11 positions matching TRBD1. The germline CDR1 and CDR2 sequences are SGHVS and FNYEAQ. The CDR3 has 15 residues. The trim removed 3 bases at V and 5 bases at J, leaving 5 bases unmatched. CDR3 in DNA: TGTGCCAGCAGCTTCGGACAGGGGGCTTGGGAGACCCAGTACTTC. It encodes CASSFGQGAWETQYF.

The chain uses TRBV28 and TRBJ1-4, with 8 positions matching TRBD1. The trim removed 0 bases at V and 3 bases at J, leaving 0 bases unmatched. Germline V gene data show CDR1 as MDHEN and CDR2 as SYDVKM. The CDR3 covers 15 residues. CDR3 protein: CASSLWGQANEKLFF. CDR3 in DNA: TGTGCCAGCAGTTTATGGGGACAGGCTAATGAAAAACTGTTTTTT.

The CDR3 loop is CASSPRASGRNGEQFF. In nucleotides, the CDR3 is TGTGCCAGCAGCCCTAGGGCTAGCGGGAGGAACGGTGAGCAGTTCTTC. The chain couples TRBV2 to TRBJ2-1; 11 positions match TRBD2. Trimming took 6 bases from V and 9 from J; bases not matched to a gene: 13. Germline assignment: CDR1 SNHLY and CDR2 FYNNEI. CDR3 length equals 16 residues.

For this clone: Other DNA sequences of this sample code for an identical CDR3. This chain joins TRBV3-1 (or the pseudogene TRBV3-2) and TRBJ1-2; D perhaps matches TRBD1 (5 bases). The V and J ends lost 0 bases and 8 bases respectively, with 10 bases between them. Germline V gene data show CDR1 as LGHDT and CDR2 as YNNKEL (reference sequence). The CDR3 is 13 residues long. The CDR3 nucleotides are TGTGCCAGCAGCCAAGAGGGGGGTCGGGGCTACACCTTC. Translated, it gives CASSQEGGRGYTF.

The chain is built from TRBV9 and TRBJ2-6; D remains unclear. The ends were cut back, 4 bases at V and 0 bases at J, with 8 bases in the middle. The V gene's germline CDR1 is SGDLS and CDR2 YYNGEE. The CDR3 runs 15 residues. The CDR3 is CASSPQSSGANVLTF. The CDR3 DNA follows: TGTGCCAGCAGCCCACAGTCCTCTGGGGCCAACGTCCTGACTTTC.

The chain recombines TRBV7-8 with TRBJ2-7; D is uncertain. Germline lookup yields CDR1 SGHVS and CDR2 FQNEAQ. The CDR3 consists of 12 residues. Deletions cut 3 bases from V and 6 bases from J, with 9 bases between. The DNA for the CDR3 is TGTGCCAGCAGCTTTACGCGAAGCGAGCAGTACTTC. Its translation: CASSFTRSEQYF.

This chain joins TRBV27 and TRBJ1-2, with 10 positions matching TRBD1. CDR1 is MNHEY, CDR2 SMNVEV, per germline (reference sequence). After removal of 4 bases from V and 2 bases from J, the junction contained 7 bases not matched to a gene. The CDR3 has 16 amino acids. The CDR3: CASSSRDRGPNYGYTF. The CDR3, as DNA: TGTGCCAGCAGTTCACGGGACAGGGGACCCAACTATGGCTACACCTTC.

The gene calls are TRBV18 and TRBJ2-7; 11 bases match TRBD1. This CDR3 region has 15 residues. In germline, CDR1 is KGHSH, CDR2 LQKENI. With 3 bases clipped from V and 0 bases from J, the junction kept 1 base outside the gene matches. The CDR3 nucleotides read TGTGCCAGCTCACCGGACAGGGGGCTCTCCTACGAGCAGTACTTC. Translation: CASSPDRGLSYEQYF.

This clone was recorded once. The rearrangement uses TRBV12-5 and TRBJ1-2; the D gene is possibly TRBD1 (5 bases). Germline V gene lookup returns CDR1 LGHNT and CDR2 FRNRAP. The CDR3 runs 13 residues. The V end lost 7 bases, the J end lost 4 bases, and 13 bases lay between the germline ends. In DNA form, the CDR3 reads TGTGCTAGTGCCAAACCGGGACTCTATGGCTACACCTTC. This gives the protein CASAKPGLYGYTF.

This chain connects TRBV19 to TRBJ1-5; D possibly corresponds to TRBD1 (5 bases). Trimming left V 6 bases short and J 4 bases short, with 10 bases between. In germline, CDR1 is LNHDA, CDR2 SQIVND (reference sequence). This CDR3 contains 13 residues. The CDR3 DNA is TGTGCCAGTAGCCAACAGGAAAATCAGCCCCAGCATTTT. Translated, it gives CASSQQENQPQHF.

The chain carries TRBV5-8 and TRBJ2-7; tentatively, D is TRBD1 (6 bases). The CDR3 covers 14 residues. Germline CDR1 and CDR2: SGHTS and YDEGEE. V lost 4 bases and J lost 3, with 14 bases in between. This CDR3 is CASSIGQYLYEQYF. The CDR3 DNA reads TGTGCCAGCAGCATAGGACAGTACCTCTACGAGCAGTACTTC.

The chain's CDR3 is CSVLRAGLVGYTF. Here the CDR3 DNA reads TGCAGCGTGTTAAGGGCAGGGCTCGTTGGCTACACCTTC. The chain employs TRBV29-1 and TRBJ1-2, with D possibly matching TRBD1 (5 bases). The CDR3 has 13 amino acids. CDR1 and CDR2 (germline): SQVTM, ANQGSEA. V was pared by 6 bases and J by 7 bases, with 18 bases between. The variable domain in full, with the rest retrieved from reference TRBV29-1 and TRBJ1-2, is SAVISQKPSRDICQRGTSLTIQCQVDSQVTMMFWYRQQPGQSLTLIATANQGSEATYESGFVIDKFPISRPNLTFSTLTVSNMSPEDSSIYLCSVLRAGLVGYTFGSGTRLTVV.

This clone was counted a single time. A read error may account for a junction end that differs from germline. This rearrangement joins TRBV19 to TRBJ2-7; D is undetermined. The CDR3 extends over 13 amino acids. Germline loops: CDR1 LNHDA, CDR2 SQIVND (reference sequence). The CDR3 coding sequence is TGTGCCAGTAGTAGGTCAGGAAAATACGGGCAGTACTTC. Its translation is CASSRSGKYGQYF.

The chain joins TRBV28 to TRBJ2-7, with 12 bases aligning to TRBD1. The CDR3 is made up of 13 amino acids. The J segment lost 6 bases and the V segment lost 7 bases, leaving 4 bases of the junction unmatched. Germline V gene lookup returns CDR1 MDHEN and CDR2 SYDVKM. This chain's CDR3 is CASIGTGGFEQYF. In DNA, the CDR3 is TGTGCCAGCATAGGGACAGGGGGCTTCGAGCAGTACTTC.

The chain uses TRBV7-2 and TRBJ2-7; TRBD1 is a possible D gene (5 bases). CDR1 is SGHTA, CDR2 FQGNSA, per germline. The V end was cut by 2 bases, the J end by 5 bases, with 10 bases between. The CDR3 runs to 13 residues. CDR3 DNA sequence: TGTGCCAGCAGCTTACCAGGGATCGACGAGCAGTACTTC. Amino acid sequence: CASSLPGIDEQYF.

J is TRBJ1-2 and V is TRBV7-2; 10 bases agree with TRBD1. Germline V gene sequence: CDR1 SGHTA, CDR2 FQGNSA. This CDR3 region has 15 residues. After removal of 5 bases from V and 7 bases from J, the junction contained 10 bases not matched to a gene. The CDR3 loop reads CASSPYVTGGSGYTF. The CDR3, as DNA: TGTGCCAGCAGCCCCTATGTGACAGGGGGCAGTGGCTACACCTTC.

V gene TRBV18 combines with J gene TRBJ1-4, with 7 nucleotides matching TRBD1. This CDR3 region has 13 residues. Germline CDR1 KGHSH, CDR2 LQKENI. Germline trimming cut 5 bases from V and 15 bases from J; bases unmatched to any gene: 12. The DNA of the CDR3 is TGTGCCAGCTCAGGGACAGATATACCTCGGGTGTTTTTT. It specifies CASSGTDIPRVFF.